The present entry profiles one TCR beta chain with its context. This clone was seen a few times. No cognate antigen has been identified for it. No much larger clone is present one base from it, and per-base qualities are unavailable. In Seattle, one collaborating source enrolled patients while the infection was active and tracked those patients longitudinally over the course of disease. Each collaborating institution followed its own protocols to collect whole blood in K2EDTA tubes. For TCRbeta analysis, collaborators shipped samples in one of three forms: frozen whole blood, isolated PBMCs, or DNA extracted from either of those sample types. Trimming leaves V shorter by 5 bases and J shorter by 3 bases, with the junction holding 5 bases beyond the gene matches. From the germline V gene, CDR1 is SNHLY and CDR2 is FYNNEI. The CDR3 spans 15 residues, from the cysteine through the phenylalanine. The read is trimmed to its CDR3 DNA, 45 bases read in frame from base 1.

TCRbeta CDR3 regions were amplified from genomic DNA by means of the immunoSEQ Assay, a bias-controlled multiplex PCR. The authors processed their data as follows. The number of nucleated cells in each sample was estimated by amplification of reference gene primers within the assay. To quantify the absolute abundance of each unique TCRbeta CDR3 rearrangement, sequence reads were collapsed and filtered. For each sample, productive Simpson clonality was calculated as the square root of Simpson's diversity index across productive rearrangements. This is the immuneACCESS table as TCRdb keeps it, with only in-frame sequences that have V and J called. A part of the clones is gone; compared with another copy, unresolved V genes explain less than half, and the rest is unexplained. D and trimming come from the DNA, and the V and J calls and clone size come from that table. The sample has around 360,000 clones on record, 70% to 90% of them singletons. The ten largest clones take up 8.5% to 12% of the sample.

The data stem from a study of blood T cell repertoires in COVID-19 (dated by TCRdb to 2020 to 2022). About the full investigation: Collaborator samples came from the United States, Italy and Spain and covered acute and convalescent phases of COVID-19. The material from the prospective study consisted of cDNA or gDNA derived from T cells, B-cell-depleted T cells, or PBMCs. Subjects who had been exposed to COVID-19, were actively infected with it, or had recovered from it provided the deeply sampled blood TCRbeta repertoires that made up the dataset. The repertoires were released in a freely available public database intended as a resource for research on the immune response to SARS-CoV-2. Samples were obtained from the ongoing ImmuneRACE study (first 160 participants) and from roughly 1,300 subjects provided by 6 global collaborators. Sample metadata almost always included a de-identified subject ID, COVID-19 status, age in years and sex. Where available, HLA class I and class II types were taken from metadata supplied by the sample provider and were not determined by assay-based typing. General study outcomes and caveats: How much clinical and demographic metadata was included differed by source and by participant, and the metadata was provided uncurated.

The V and J genes are TRBV2 and TRBJ2-7; TRBD2 aligns with 12 central bases. The sequencing input was peripheral blood. The sequence derives from a woman younger than 45 with COVID-19, enrolled during active disease. The CDR3 protein sequence reads: CASSPPGLAGYEQYF. The nucleotide sequence is TGTGCCAGCAGTCCTCCGGGACTAGCGGGCTACGAGCAGTACTTC.